This record concerns one T cell receptor (beta chain) sequence. Antigen unknown. The data are from a study of cytomegalovirus exposure and HLA in healthy donors. Study at large: Genotyping showed 75% to 90% of some 400 donors falling in the Caucasian-associated ancestry cluster.

General study points: Reports credit the classifier with highly specific, highly sensitive diagnosis of cytomegalovirus status. Certain indistinguishable V segments, among them TRBV6-2 and TRBV6-3, were excluded. Some highly shared sequence variants likely arose as a pipeline artifact.

CDR1 is SEHNR, CDR2 FQNEAQ, per germline (reference sequence). This CDR3 is built from 15 residues. Trimming stripped 1 base from V and 3 bases from J, with 9 bases between. Both 60 Vbeta primers and 13 Jbeta primers went into the PCR. Measured with immunoSEQ multiplex PCR; TCRdb has only the in-frame clones, and not every one. Of some 120,000 clones in the sample, 83% are singletons; the top ten hold 3.6%. This chain connects TRBV7-9 to TRBJ2-2; D is uncertain. Sequenced input: PBMCs. The receptor was isolated from a woman between 40 and 55 years old in good health and CMV-seropositive. CDR3 sequence reads: CASSLGVGDTGELFF. CDR3 sequence (DNA): TGTGCCAGCAGCTTAGGTGTAGGAGACACCGGGGAGCTGTTTTTT.